A selection of T cell receptor beta chains follows, all from one sample in a study of blood T cell repertoires in COVID-19. Generated by immunoSEQ multiplex PCR, the TCRdb table keeps only in-frame clones and is missing some. The sample holds approximately 70,000 clones, around nine tenths seen once. The sequencing sample was made of peripheral blood. All receptors come from a woman aged 55-69 years with acute or convalescent COVID-19. Both conserved end residues are part of each CDR3. Fields, in order: clone size, J gene, V gene, CDR3 protein. Clone size is not always given. Where it is, it says once, few, many or a class for expanded clones.

clone_size: few
j_call: TRBJ1-1
v_call: TRBV19
cdr3_aa: CASSTTGDLGAFF

clone_size: .
j_call: TRBJ2-2
v_call: TRBV19
cdr3_aa: CASSIQGIGTGELFF

clone_size: .
j_call: TRBJ2-7
v_call: TRBV7-9
cdr3_aa: CASSFRGQSYEQYF

clone_size: few
j_call: TRBJ1-1
v_call: TRBV11-2
cdr3_aa: CASSLTGGETNTEAFF

clone_size: many
j_call: TRBJ2-7
v_call: TRBV7-8
cdr3_aa: CASRSTTHFEQYF

clone_size: .
j_call: TRBJ2-1
v_call: TRBV5-4
cdr3_aa: CASSLYSHNEQFF

clone_size: .
j_call: TRBJ1-5
v_call: TRBV2
cdr3_aa: CASSVPHSNQPQHF

clone_size: .
j_call: TRBJ1-3
v_call: TRBV5-1
cdr3_aa: CASSLDVRGFGNTIYF

clone_size: once
j_call: TRBJ2-3
v_call: TRBV10-3
cdr3_aa: CAISGGGTDTQYF

clone_size: .
j_call: TRBJ2-7
v_call: TRBV27
cdr3_aa: CASSLNPWGGYTYEQYF

clone_size: once
j_call: TRBJ1-1
v_call: TRBV6-2/TRBV6-3
cdr3_aa: CASSYEGTEAFF

clone_size: .
j_call: TRBJ1-2
v_call: TRBV7-9
cdr3_aa: CASSPMTQVESGYTF

clone_size: .
j_call: TRBJ1-1
v_call: TRBV18
cdr3_aa: CASSPGAATEAFF

clone_size: .
j_call: TRBJ1-5
v_call: TRBV28
cdr3_aa: CASSLALTGRDQPQHF